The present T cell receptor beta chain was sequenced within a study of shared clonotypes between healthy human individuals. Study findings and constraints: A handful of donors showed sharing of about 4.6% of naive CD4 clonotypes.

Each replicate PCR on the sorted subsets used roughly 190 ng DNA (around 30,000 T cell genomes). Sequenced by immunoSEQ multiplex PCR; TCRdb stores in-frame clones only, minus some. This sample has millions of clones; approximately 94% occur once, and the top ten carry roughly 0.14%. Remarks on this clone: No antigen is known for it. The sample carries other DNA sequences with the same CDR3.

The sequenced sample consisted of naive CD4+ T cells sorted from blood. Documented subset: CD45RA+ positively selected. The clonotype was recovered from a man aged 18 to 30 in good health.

For the CDR3, the DNA is TGTGCCAGCAGTTCCCCGGGGGGGCCGGACATTCAGTACTTC. Translating gives CASSSPGGPDIQYF. The chain recombines TRBV6-5 with TRBJ2-4; 8 positions agree with TRBD2. Per the germline V gene, CDR1 is MNHEY and CDR2 is SVGAGI. This CDR3 has 14 residues. V trimming: 4 bases; J trimming: 8 bases; junction bases outside the gene matches: 7.